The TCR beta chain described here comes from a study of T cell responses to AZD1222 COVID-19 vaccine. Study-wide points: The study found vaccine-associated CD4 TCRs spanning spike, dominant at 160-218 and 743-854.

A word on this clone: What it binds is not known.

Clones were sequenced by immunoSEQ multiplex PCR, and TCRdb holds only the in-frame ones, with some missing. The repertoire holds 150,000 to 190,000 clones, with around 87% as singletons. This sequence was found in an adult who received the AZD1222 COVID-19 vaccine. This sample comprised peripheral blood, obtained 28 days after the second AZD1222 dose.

In DNA, the CDR3 is TGCGCCAGCAGCTTTTCTCGTCAGAACTACGAGCAGTACTTC. Its translation is CASSFSRQNYEQYF. The rearrangement joins TRBV5-1 to TRBJ2-7, with D unresolved. Germline loops: CDR1 SGHRS, CDR2 YFSETQ. With 2 bases removed from V and 3 bases from J, the gap between germline ends came to 12 bases. The CDR3 loop spans 14 amino acids.